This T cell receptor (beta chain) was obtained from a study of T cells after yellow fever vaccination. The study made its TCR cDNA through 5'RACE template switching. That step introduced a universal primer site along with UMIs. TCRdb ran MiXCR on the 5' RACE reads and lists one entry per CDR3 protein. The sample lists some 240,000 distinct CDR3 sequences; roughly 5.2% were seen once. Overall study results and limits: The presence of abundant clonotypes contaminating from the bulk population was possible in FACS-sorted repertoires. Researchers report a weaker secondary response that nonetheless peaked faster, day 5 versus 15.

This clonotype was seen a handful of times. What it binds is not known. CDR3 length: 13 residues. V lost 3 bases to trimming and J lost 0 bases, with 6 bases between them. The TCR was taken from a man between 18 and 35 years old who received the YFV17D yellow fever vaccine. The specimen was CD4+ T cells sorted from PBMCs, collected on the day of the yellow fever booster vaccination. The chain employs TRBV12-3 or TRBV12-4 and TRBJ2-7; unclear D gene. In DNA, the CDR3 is TGTGCCAGCAGTTTTGGGTACTCCTACGAGCAGTACTTC. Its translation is CASSFGYSYEQYF.